The clone carrying this TCR beta chain has just a few counts. Its antigen remains unidentified. The data belong to a study of T cell repertoires in cytomegalovirus infection. Looked up from germline, CDR1 is DFQATT and CDR2 is SNEGSKA (reference sequence). The V gene end was trimmed by 3 bases and the J gene end by 8 bases; junction bases not matched to a gene: 6. The CDR3 consists of 12 residues. TCRdb reanalysed the reads using MiXCR and keeps one entry per CDR3 protein. The table records hundreds of thousands of distinct CDR3 sequences, around 30% of them present only once. This material consisted of cultured PBMCs, taken from culture after CMV antigen stimulation. The clonotype originates from a human donor in good health (CMV status not recorded). Some clones in this sample may be carry-over from other donors' samples. The rearrangement joins TRBV20-1 to TRBJ1-2, with 7 bases matching TRBD1. This CDR3 is CSASEGAGGYTF. In DNA form, the CDR3 reads TGCAGTGCTAGCGAGGGGGCGGGGGGCTACACCTTC.